Following are 5 T cell receptor beta chains from one sample sequenced in a study of T cells after yellow fever vaccination. MiXCR was run by TCRdb on the 5' RACE reads, yielding one entry per CDR3 protein. The repertoire consists of under 55,000 distinct CDR3 sequences, with 6% to 8.5% occurring once and the leading ten covering roughly 24%. The input for sequencing was CD8+ T cells not binding an NS4B(214-222) dextramer, sorted from PBMCs, taken about 41 days after the first yellow fever vaccination. The receptor set was obtained from a man aged 18 to 29 who received the YFV17D yellow fever vaccine.

The chain carries TRBV5-5 and TRBJ1-1, with 8 bases lining up with TRBD1. The CDR3 is made up of 15 amino acids. From germline, CDR1 is SGHKS and CDR2 YYEKEE (reference sequence). V shed 1 base and J 0 bases; nucleotides not matched to a gene: 2. The CDR3 is CASSLSGGLNTEAFF. The DNA for the CDR3 is TGTGCCAGCAGCTTGTCAGGGGGCTTGAACACTGAAGCTTTCTTT.

This rearrangement joins TRBV12-3 or TRBV12-4 to TRBJ1-1; weak D call: TRBD1 (5 bases). With 6 bases removed from V and 7 bases from J, the gap between germline ends came to 12 bases. CDR3 length: 12 residues. The CDR3 bases are TGTGCCAGCAGCGATCAAGGGGTTGAAGCTTTCTTT. This codes for CASSDQGVEAFF.

This clonotype was seen ten or more times. The chain combines TRBV27 with TRBJ2-5, with D possibly being TRBD2 (6 bases). The ends were cut back, 5 bases at V and 1 base at J, with 14 bases in the middle. Germline loops: CDR1 MNHEY, CDR2 SMNVEV (reference sequence). The CDR3 has 15 residues. CDR3 DNA: TGTGCCAGCAGTCAGGATCGGGAGTCCCAAGAGACCCAGTACTTC. This codes for CASSQDRESQETQYF.

With respect to this clonotype: The junction differs from germline at one of its ends, possibly a read error. V usage is TRBV6-1 and J usage is TRBJ2-3; the D is unclear. From germline, CDR1 is MNHNS and CDR2 SASEGT. The CDR3 loop spans 15 amino acids. The CDR3 sequence: CASSEGTLAGNTQYF. CDR3 coding DNA: TGTGCCAGCAGTGAAGGCACGTTGGCCGGTAATACCCAGTATTTT.

This clonotype was seen repeatedly, ten times or more. This chain connects TRBV4-1 to TRBJ2-3; TRBD1 matches at 9 bases. There are 15 residues in the CDR3. CDR1 is MGHRA and CDR2 is YSYEKL in the germline V gene. Trimming took 3 bases from V and 4 from J; bases not matched to a gene: 5. CDR3 sequence: CASSQTGTGPDTQYF. CDR3 nucleotide sequence: TGCGCCAGCAGCCAGACCGGGACAGGGCCAGATACGCAGTATTTT.